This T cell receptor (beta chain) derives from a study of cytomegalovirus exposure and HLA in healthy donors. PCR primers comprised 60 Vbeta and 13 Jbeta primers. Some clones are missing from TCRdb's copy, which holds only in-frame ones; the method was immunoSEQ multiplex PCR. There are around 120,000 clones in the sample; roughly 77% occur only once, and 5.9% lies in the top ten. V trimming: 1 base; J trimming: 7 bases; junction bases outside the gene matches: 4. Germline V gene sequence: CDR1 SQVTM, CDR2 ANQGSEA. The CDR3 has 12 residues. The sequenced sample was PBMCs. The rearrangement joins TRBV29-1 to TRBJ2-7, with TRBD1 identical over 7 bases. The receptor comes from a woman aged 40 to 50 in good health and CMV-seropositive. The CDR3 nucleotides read TGCAGCGTTGAAGGAGGGGGCGGAGAGCAGTACTTC. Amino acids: CSVEGGGGEQYF.